The entry below gives a single T cell receptor beta chain sequence along with its context. Antigen unknown. This record comes from a study of cytomegalovirus exposure and HLA in healthy donors. Across the whole study: Most genotyped donors, roughly 83% of 300 to 400, had Caucasian-associated genetic ancestry.

Whole-study findings and limits: HLA alleles showed associations with some 17,000 TCR beta sequences in a later analysis, at a 0.05 false discovery rate.

Amplification used 60 Vbeta primers and 13 Jbeta primers. Data came from immunoSEQ multiplex PCR; TCRdb stores just in-frame clones and leaves some out. The profile shows over 150,000 clones, around 80% of them singletons. Healthy bone marrow donors made up the donors. What was sequenced was PBMCs. The receptor was derived from a woman aged 60 to 75 in good health and CMV-seropositive.

Written as DNA, the CDR3 is TGTGCCAGCAACCTCACAGGGGGCCACGAGCAGTACTTC. Residues: CASNLTGGHEQYF. V and J are TRBV6-4 and TRBJ2-7; 9 bases fit TRBD1. The length of the CDR3 is 13 residues. V trimming: 7 bases; J trimming: 5 bases; junction bases outside the gene matches: 6. The germline CDR1 and CDR2 sequences are MRHNA and SNTAGT.